This T cell receptor beta chain was sequenced during a study of identical twins. This clonotype was counted a few times. The CDR3 consists of 14 residues. Germline loops: CDR1 LNHNV, CDR2 YYDKDF (reference sequence). The V and J ends lost 10 bases and 2 bases, in that order; junction bases with no gene match: 10. TCRdb redid the calling of the 5' RACE reads with MiXCR, one entry per CDR3 protein. The table has roughly 230,000 distinct CDR3 sequences, approximately 8.6% seen once; the top ten hold approximately 3%. These data were also reused for a study on yellow fever vaccine responses in identical twins.

The receptor was isolated from a woman between 18 and 30 years old in good health. The chain joins TRBV15 to TRBJ2-7; 8 nucleotides agree with TRBD2. Sequencing used CD8+ T cells sorted from blood. CDR3 sequence: CAISRLAGAYEQYF. Written as DNA, the CDR3 is TGTGCCATCTCTCGGCTAGCGGGTGCCTACGAGCAGTACTTC.